The 21 T cell receptor beta chains given below trace back to one sample, sequenced in a study of cytomegalovirus exposure and HLA in healthy donors (dated by TCRdb to about 2017). Receptor amplification or capture employed the immunoSEQ multiplex PCR assay. For the multiplex PCR, a mixture combining 60 forward primers for TCR Vbeta segments and 13 reverse primers for TCR Jbeta segments was used. TCRdb obtained this table from immuneACCESS and retained in-frame rearrangements with V and J assigned. These tables miss some clones; where compared with another copy, unresolved V genes account for less than half of the shortfall, and the remainder is unexplained. For this sample the table gives about 140,000 clones, of which nearly 80% were detected only once. The top ten clonotypes cover approximately 5.1% of the sample. Sequenced material: PBMCs. These receptors were taken from a male donor in good health and CMV-seronegative.

The chain links TRBV28 to TRBJ1-2; D gene unclear. CDR3 length: 11 amino acids. V gave up 2 bases and J gave up 5 bases, with 3 bases separating them. The germline V gene encodes CDR1 MDHEN and CDR2 SYDVKM. The CDR3 DNA reads TGTGCCAGCAGTTTACAGTATGGCTACACCTTC. Its translation: CASSLQYGYTF.

The chain has TRBV5-1 and TRBJ2-5; 8 positions agree with TRBD1. The CDR3 contains 15 residues. J lost 2 bases, V lost 4 bases, and 7 bases had no gene match. Germline values: CDR1 SGHRS, CDR2 YFSETQ. The CDR3 here is CASSTLTGEQETQYF. CDR3 coding DNA: TGCGCCAGCAGCACCCTGACAGGGGAGCAAGAGACCCAGTACTTC.

This rearrangement joins TRBV7-9 to TRBJ2-1; TRBD1 might be the D (7 bases). Trimming pared 6 bases from V and 4 bases from J, leaving 13 bases between. There are 14 residues in the CDR3. Germline CDR1 is SEHNR and CDR2 is FQNEAQ (reference sequence). The DNA for the CDR3 is TGTGCCAGCAGTTCCGCGGGACAGTACAATGAGCAGTTCTTC. Translated, it gives CASSSAGQYNEQFF. The complete variable domain, with remaining parts taken from reference TRBV7-9 and TRBJ2-1, reads DTGVSQNPRHKITKRGQNVTFRCDPISEHNRLYWYRQTLGQGPEFLTYFQNEAQLEKSRLLSDRFSAERPKGSFSTLEIQRTEQGDSAMYLCASSSAGQYNEQFFGPGTRLTVL.

The chain joins TRBV30 to TRBJ2-7, with D maybe TRBD1 (6 bases). The V gene's germline CDR1 is GTSNPN and CDR2 SVGIG (reference sequence). The CDR3 is 11 residues long. Trimming shortened V by 5 bases and J by 6 bases, and 11 bases separated the two germline ends. CDR3 loop: CAWLQGGEQYF. The DNA for the CDR3 is TGTGCCTGGCTTCAAGGGGGCGAGCAGTACTTC. Full variable domain (remainder filled in from reference TRBV30 and TRBJ2-7): SQTIHQWPATLVQPVGSPLSLECTVEGTSNPNLYWYRQAAGRGLQLLFYSVGIGQISSEVPQNLSASRPQDRQFILSSKKLLLSDSGFYLCAWLQGGEQYFGPGTRLTVT.

The chain uses TRBV9 and TRBJ1-6, with D unclear. The germline CDR1 and CDR2 sequences are SGDLS and YYNGEE. The V gene lost 4 bases and the J gene lost 11 bases, with 10 bases spanning the gap. CDR3 length: 12 amino acids. Here the CDR3 DNA reads TGTGCCAGCAGCCCCCTGGGCCCACCCCTCCACTTT. The encoded protein is CASSPLGPPLHF.

This chain uses TRBV25-1 with TRBJ1-1, with a tentative D call TRBD1 (5 bases). The CDR3 has 13 amino acids. Germline V gives CDR1 MGHDK, CDR2 SYGVNS. V was cut by 7 bases and J by 5 bases, with 14 bases left in between. This CDR3 is CASMAGTDTEAFF. The CDR3 nucleotides read TGTGCCAGCATGGCAGGGACTGATACTGAAGCTTTCTTT.

The chain combines TRBV18 with TRBJ1-3, with a weak D call TRBD1 (5 bases). This CDR3 comprises 13 residues. The V end was cut by 6 bases, the J end by 2 bases, with 8 bases between. The germline V gene encodes CDR1 KGHSH and CDR2 LQKENI. The CDR3 DNA sequence: TGTGCCAGCTCCGACAGTGCTGGAAACACCATATATTTT. The encoded protein is CASSDSAGNTIYF.

The chain combines TRBV21-1 with TRBJ2-2; TRBD2, the table's D call, lacks a check against the DNA. TRBV21-1 is shown as a pseudogene. The CDR3 is 13 amino acids. CDR3 in amino acids: CASSKKADSWKFF. Written as DNA, the CDR3 is TGTGCCAGCAGCAAAAAGGCTGACTCGTGGAAGTTTTTT.

The CDR3 coding sequence is TGTGCCAGCAGTTTAGCACTACTAGTTAGCACAGATACGCAGTATTTT. Translated, it gives CASSLALLVSTDTQYF. V is TRBV28 and J is TRBJ2-3; tentatively, D is TRBD2 (5 bases). Germline assignment: CDR1 MDHEN and CDR2 SYDVKM. This CDR3 region has 16 residues. With 2 bases removed from V and 0 bases from J, the gap between germline ends came to 12 bases. The variable domain in full, with the rest retrieved from reference TRBV28 and TRBJ2-3, is DVKVTQSSRYLVKRTGEKVFLECVQDMDHENMFWYRQDPGLGLRLIYFSYDVKMKEKGDIPEGYSVSREKKERFSLILESASTNQTSMYLCASSLALLVSTDTQYFGPGTRLTVL.

This clone was picked up one time. V is TRBV20-1 and J is TRBJ2-7; no clear D. CDR1 is DFQATT and CDR2 is SNEGSKA in the germline V gene (reference sequence). This CDR3 comprises 9 residues. V was cut by 7 bases and J by 7 bases, with 8 bases left in between. CDR3 bases: TGCAGTGTTGAGCATGAGCAGTACTTC. Protein sequence: CSVEHEQYF.

This chain uses TRBV5-6 with TRBJ2-7; weak D call: TRBD1 (5 bases). Looked up from germline, CDR1 is SGHDT and CDR2 is YYEEEE. V lost 2 bases and J 5 bases, leaving 14 bases between the germline ends. The CDR3 spans 14 residues. This chain's CDR3 is CASSFLDGANEQYF. The DNA for the CDR3 is TGTGCCAGCAGCTTCTTGGATGGGGCAAACGAGCAGTACTTC.

The V gene is TRBV18, the J gene TRBJ2-7, with TRBD2 identical over 7 bases. Germline V CDR1 and CDR2: KGHSH, LQKENI. This CDR3 has 16 amino acids. V lost 4 bases, J lost 5 bases, and 14 bases stayed unmatched. The CDR3 spells CASSRAPAGSTNEQYF. The CDR3 DNA sequence: TGTGCCAGCTCACGGGCCCCAGCGGGGTCTACCAACGAGCAGTACTTC.

The rearrangement links TRBV19 to TRBJ2-4; weak D call: TRBD2 (5 bases). The CDR3 is 13 residues long. The germline V gene has CDR1 LNHDA and CDR2 SQIVND (reference sequence). V lost 10 bases to trimming and J lost 8 bases, with 18 bases between them. CDR3 nucleotides: TGTGCCACTAAAGCGACCTGGGGAGACATTCAGTACTTC. It translates to CATKATWGDIQYF. The full variable domain, its missing parts supplied by reference TRBV19 and TRBJ2-4, is DGGITQSPKYLFRKEGQNVTLSCEQNLNHDAMYWYRQDPGQGLRLIYYSQIVNDFQKGDIAEGYSVSREKKESFPLTVTSAQKNPTAFYLCATKATWGDIQYFGAGTRLSVL.

This chain joins TRBV5-1 and TRBJ1-2; D gene unclear. Germline CDR1 SGHRS, CDR2 YFSETQ. The length of the CDR3 is 15 residues. Deletions cut 5 bases from V and 0 bases from J, with 14 bases between. CDR3 residues: CASRRVASPNYGYTF. Written as DNA, the CDR3 is TGCGCCAGCAGGAGGGTAGCCTCTCCTAACTATGGCTACACCTTC.

The chain has TRBV27 and TRBJ1-2; 8 bases map to TRBD1. This CDR3 contains 15 residues. V lost 7 bases and J lost 1; bases outside the gene matches: 8. Germline V gene data show CDR1 as MNHEY and CDR2 as SMNVEV (reference sequence). In DNA form, the CDR3 reads TGTGCCAGCAAAACGGACAGGGAAGATAACTATGGCTACACCTTC. Protein sequence: CASKTDREDNYGYTF.

J is TRBJ1-4 and V is TRBV19; the D is unclear. V lost 5 bases to trimming and J lost 8 bases, with 6 bases between them. CDR3 size: 11 residues. CDR1 and CDR2 from the germline V gene are LNHDA and SQIVND (reference sequence). Here the CDR3 reads CASSFREKLFF. Written as DNA, the CDR3 is TGTGCCAGTAGTTTTCGGGAAAAACTGTTTTTT.

This chain links TRBV6-5 with TRBJ2-1; D might be TRBD1 (6 bases). Trimming removed 8 bases at V and 2 bases at J, with 7 bases between. Germline V lookup: CDR1 MNHEY, CDR2 SVGAGI. The CDR3 covers 12 residues. CDR3 DNA sequence: TGTGCCAGCGGGGACACCTACAATGAGCAGTTCTTC. Protein: CASGDTYNEQFF.

This clone was seen a few times. V is TRBV7-6 and J is TRBJ2-1; TRBD2 matches 7 bases. Looked up from germline, CDR1 is SGHVS and CDR2 is FNYEAQ. V lost 5 bases and J lost 9; bases outside the gene matches: 13. The CDR3 covers 15 residues. The CDR3 DNA follows: TGTGCCAGCAGCACGTTGACTAGCTTTAATGGTGAGCAGTTCTTC. Its protein is CASSTLTSFNGEQFF.

The V and J genes are TRBV6-1 and TRBJ1-5; 9 bases are shared with TRBD1. This CDR3 is built from 14 residues. Germline loops: CDR1 MNHNS, CDR2 SASEGT. J lost 4 bases, V lost 7 bases, and 5 bases had no gene match. The chain's CDR3 is CASKYGTGNQPQHF. In DNA, the CDR3 is TGTGCCAGCAAGTATGGGACAGGGAATCAGCCCCAGCATTTT.

This clone was recorded a few times. This sequence joins TRBV18 and TRBJ2-7; 8 bases line up with TRBD1. V lost 5 bases and J lost 2; bases outside the gene matches: 11. The CDR3 sequence is 16 residues long. Germline V gene data show CDR1 as KGHSH and CDR2 as LQKENI. DNA for the CDR3: TGTGCCAGCTCAGCCCTCTCCGGGACAGGCGCCTACGAGCAGTACTTC. This gives the protein CASSALSGTGAYEQYF.

The rearrangement joins TRBV5-1 to TRBJ1-4; TRBD1 agrees at 7 bases. V lost 7 bases to trimming and J lost 3 bases; unmatched junction nucleotides: 9. This CDR3 spans 15 amino acids. CDR1 SGHRS and CDR2 YFSETQ come from the germline V gene. Here the CDR3 reads CASHPGGGSNEKLFF. The CDR3 DNA is TGCGCCAGCCACCCAGGGGGTGGGTCTAATGAAAAACTGTTTTTT. Combining the CDR3 with reference TRBV5-1 and TRBJ1-4 gives the whole variable domain KAGVTQTPRYLIKTRGQQVTLSCSPISGHRSVSWYQQTPGQGLQFLFEYFSETQRNKGNFPGRFSGRQFSNSRSEMNVSTLELGDSALYLCASHPGGGSNEKLFFGSGTQLSVL.